The 19 T cell receptor beta chains below come from one sample, sequenced in a study of CD4 T cells in relation to SARS-CoV-2 and coronaviruses. Libraries were prepared by immunoSEQ multiplex PCR; TCRdb keeps only in-frame clonotypes and omits some of them. The sample has some 64,000 clones, approximately 94% seen once; the top ten hold 0.13% to 0.15%. CD4+ T cells from unexposed donors were obtained before the COVID-19 pandemic (2011-2018). Sequencing was performed on naive CD4+ T cells from PBMCs. Documented subset: naive CD4+ T cells isolated by negative enrichment. The receptor set was obtained from a human donor in good health.

The J gene is TRBJ1-5, the V gene TRBV28; TRBD1 matches 7 bases. This CDR3 has 15 residues. CDR1 and CDR2 (germline): MDHEN, SYDVKM. Trimming removed 5 bases from V and 2 bases from J; junction bases left unmatched: 6. The chain's CDR3 is CASSPWTGGNQPQHF. The DNA for the CDR3 is TGTGCCAGCAGTCCCTGGACAGGAGGCAATCAGCCCCAGCATTTT.

This chain uses TRBV19 with TRBJ1-2; 7 bases match TRBD1. The CDR3 covers 11 residues. Trimming at V came to 8 bases and at J to 7 bases, leaving 4 bases not matched to a gene. The V gene's germline CDR1 is LNHDA and CDR2 SQIVND (reference sequence). The CDR3 protein is CASRQGIGYTF. As DNA, the CDR3 is TGTGCCAGTCGACAGGGAATTGGCTACACCTTC.

The V gene is TRBV24-1, the J gene TRBJ2-7, with D possibly being TRBD2 (6 bases). Germline V lookup: CDR1 KGHDR, CDR2 SFDVKD. The CDR3 is 13 amino acids. Deletions cut 9 bases from V and 5 bases from J, with 16 bases between. CDR3 protein: CATGKTGGDEQYF. CDR3 DNA: TGTGCCACCGGTAAAACAGGCGGGGACGAGCAGTACTTC.

This sequence joins TRBV6-2 or TRBV6-3 and TRBJ2-2; no reliable D call. CDR1 is MNHEY and CDR2 is SVGEGT in the germline V gene. Trimming shortened V by 2 bases and J by 8 bases, and 6 bases separated the two germline ends. The CDR3 runs to 12 residues. The CDR3 reads CASSYGRGELFF. CDR3 coding DNA: TGTGCCAGCAGTTACGGGCGGGGGGAGCTGTTTTTT.

The rearrangement links TRBV5-4 to TRBJ2-6, with 10 positions matching TRBD1. This CDR3 spans 18 amino acids. Germline CDR1 and CDR2: SGHNT and YYREEE (reference sequence). Losses at the gene ends were 0 bases for V and 2 bases for J; bases not matched to a gene: 5. The CDR3: CASSLGQGAGTGANVLTF. DNA of the CDR3: TGTGCCAGCAGCTTGGGACAGGGGGCAGGGACTGGGGCCAACGTCCTGACTTTC.

The V and J genes are TRBV6-5 and TRBJ2-7; D possibly corresponds to TRBD1 (5 bases). V lost 3 bases, J lost 2 bases, and 11 bases lay in between. The CDR3 is 14 residues long. The germline CDR1 and CDR2 sequences are MNHEY and SVGAGI. CDR3 nucleotide sequence: TGTGCCAGCAGTTATTTTCAGGGTGCCTACGAGCAGTACTTC. Amino acid sequence: CASSYFQGAYEQYF.

The chain is built from TRBV2 and TRBJ1-4, with TRBD1 matching 9 bases. This CDR3 contains 15 residues. Germline V gives CDR1 SNHLY, CDR2 FYNNEI. The V and J ends lost 4 bases and 7 bases, in that order; junction bases with no gene match: 7. CDR3 nucleotide sequence: TGTGCCAGCAGTGTTAAACAGGGGGCAGTTGAAAAACTGTTTTTT. Translated, it gives CASSVKQGAVEKLFF. Full variable domain (rest looked up from reference TRBV2 and TRBJ1-4): EPEVTQTPSHQVTQMGQEVILRCVPISNHLYFYWYRQILGQKVEFLVSFYNNEISEKSEIFDDQFSVERPDGSNFTLKIRSTKLEDSAMYFCASSVKQGAVEKLFFGSGTQLSVL.

The chain recombines TRBV5-8 with TRBJ1-5; a weak D match, TRBD1 (6 bases). Germline-derived CDR1 and CDR2 are SGHTS and YDEGEE. The CDR3 covers 16 residues. Between the trimmed V and J ends, which lost 1 base and 0 bases, there was a span of 11 bases. The CDR3 DNA reads as TGTGCCAGCAGCTTGTGGACAGCCCTTAGCAATCAGCCCCAGCATTTT. This encodes CASSLWTALSNQPQHF. The full variable domain, its missing parts supplied by reference TRBV5-8 and TRBJ1-5, is EAGVTQSPTHLIKTRGQQATLRCSPISGHTSVYWYQQALGLGLQFLLWYDEGEERNRGNFPPRFSGRQFPNYSSELNVNALELEDSALYLCASSLWTALSNQPQHFGDGTRLSIL.

V and J are TRBV15 and TRBJ2-7; TRBD1 or TRBD2 may be the D gene (6 bases each). V was cut by 5 bases and J by 2 bases, with 10 bases left in between. The CDR3 consists of 13 residues. The germline V gene encodes CDR1 LNHNV and CDR2 YYDKDF (reference sequence). CDR3 residues: CATSQRGAYEQYF. The CDR3 nucleotides are TGTGCCACCAGCCAAAGGGGGGCCTACGAGCAGTACTTC.

This chain joins TRBV18 and TRBJ1-2, with unresolved D. The CDR3 totals 14 residues. The germline CDR1 and CDR2 sequences are KGHSH and LQKENI. The V gene lost 3 bases and the J gene lost 7 bases, with 15 bases spanning the gap. This chain's CDR3 is CASSPGREEVGYTF. The CDR3 coding sequence is TGTGCCAGCTCACCGGGCCGGGAGGAGGTTGGCTACACCTTC.

The chain is built from TRBV7-9 and TRBJ2-1; tentatively, D is TRBD2 (6 bases). Trimming shortened V by 3 bases and J by 4 bases, and 10 bases separated the two germline ends. Germline V gives CDR1 SEHNR, CDR2 FQNEAQ (reference sequence). The length of the CDR3 is 14 residues. CDR3 residues: CASSFGTSYNEQFF. CDR3 DNA: TGTGCCAGCAGCTTCGGGACTTCTTACAATGAGCAGTTCTTC.

As DNA, the CDR3 is TGTGCCAGCAGGGCGGTAATGAACACCGGGGAGCTGTTTTTT. Its translation: CASRAVMNTGELFF. V is TRBV28 and J is TRBJ2-2; D not resolved. V was trimmed by 6 bases and J by 1 base, leaving 9 bases between them. Germline V gene sequence: CDR1 MDHEN, CDR2 SYDVKM. This CDR3 region has 14 residues.

The chain uses TRBV7-9 and TRBJ1-1; the D gene is possibly TRBD1 (5 bases). V lost 5 bases to trimming and J lost 1 base, with 14 bases between them. This CDR3 has 15 amino acids. Germline assignment: CDR1 SEHNR and CDR2 FQNEAQ (reference sequence). CDR3 DNA: TGTGCCAGCAGCCTCGAACGGGACGGGAACACTGAAGCTTTCTTT. This encodes CASSLERDGNTEAFF.

V is TRBV6-5 and J is TRBJ2-3; 7 nucleotides agree with TRBD2. There are 15 residues in the CDR3. CDR1 and CDR2 (germline): MNHEY, SVGAGI. Trimming at V came to 6 bases and at J to 0 bases, leaving 6 bases not matched to a gene. The DNA for the CDR3 is TGTGCCAGCAGGAGGACTAGAGCTAGCACAGATACGCAGTATTTT. Residues: CASRRTRASTDTQYF.

The CDR3 nucleotides are TGTGCCTGGAGTGGGGGAGGGGGAAGGGGTAGCGGGACCTACAATGAGCAGTTCTTC. Its protein product is CAWSGGGGRGSGTYNEQFF. This chain connects TRBV30 to TRBJ2-1, with 8 bases matching TRBD2. The CDR3 contains 19 residues. CDR1 and CDR2 (germline): GTSNPN, SVGIG (reference sequence). The V segment lost 1 base and the J segment 2 bases; nucleotides outside the gene matches: 16.

This chain links TRBV30 with TRBJ2-3; 13 bases line up with TRBD2. Germline loops: CDR1 GTSNPN, CDR2 SVGIG (reference sequence). The CDR3 is 15 residues long. The trim removed 1 base at V and 6 bases at J, leaving 4 bases unmatched. The CDR3 spells CAWSAGLAGVDTQYF. DNA of the CDR3: TGTGCCTGGAGTGCAGGACTAGCGGGAGTTGATACGCAGTATTTT.

The J gene is TRBJ2-7, the V gene TRBV6-6, with 7 bases matching TRBD1. V shed 2 bases and J 0 bases; nucleotides not matched to a gene: 1. The CDR3 length is 14 residues. Germline V gene data show CDR1 as MNHNY and CDR2 as SVGAGI (reference sequence). CDR3 loop: CASSYEGASYEQYF. For the CDR3, the DNA is TGTGCCAGCAGTTACGAGGGGGCCTCCTACGAGCAGTACTTC.

The gene calls are TRBV28 and TRBJ2-1; 8 nucleotides line up with TRBD1. In germline, CDR1 is MDHEN, CDR2 SYDVKM. The CDR3 sequence is 19 residues long. The V and J ends lost 2 bases and 5 bases, in that order; junction bases with no gene match: 17. The CDR3 DNA follows: TGTGCCAGCAGTTTAGGGACAGGTGAACACCCTCGAGCCAACAATGAGCAGTTCTTC. It translates to CASSLGTGEHPRANNEQFF.

The chain combines TRBV19 with TRBJ2-7, with 8 bases matching TRBD2. The CDR3 spans 16 residues. J was trimmed by 0 bases and V by 4 bases; bases with no gene match: 8. The germline V gene encodes CDR1 LNHDA and CDR2 SQIVND (reference sequence). CDR3 coding DNA: TGTGCCAGTAGTAACCCCGGGACTAGAGGCTCCTACGAGCAGTACTTC. Translation gives CASSNPGTRGSYEQYF.